Described below is a single T cell receptor beta chain sequence and its context. This sample stems from a study of CD8+CD57+ T cells in acquired aplastic anemia. Whoever was chosen for sequencing had shown CD8+CD57+ cell expansion by flow cytometry. The diagnosis in all patients was severe acquired aplastic anemia. Genomic DNA provided the template from which TCR beta VDJ and CDR3 profiles were obtained. TCRdb re-called the reads through MiXCR, storing one row per CDR3 protein. Of roughly 250,000 distinct CDR3 sequences in the sample, roughly 80% were seen once. This TCR was sampled from a human donor with aplastic anemia. Sequencing was carried out using sorted CD4+, CD8+, or CD8+CD57+ T cells (not recorded which) from PBMCs.

This CDR3 is CASSRAGTERFYF. The CDR3 DNA is TGTGCCAGCAGTCGCGCCGGGACAGAAAGATTCTATTTT. The J gene is TRBJ2-3, the V gene TRBV7-9, with 7 bases identical to TRBD1. V gave up 6 bases and J gave up 15 bases; unmatched junction bases: 15. In germline, CDR1 is SEHNR, CDR2 FQNEAQ (reference sequence). This CDR3 is built from 13 residues.